This T cell receptor beta chain was sequenced during a study of molecular identifiers for immune sequencing clone quantification. Study-wide results and limits: The study found clones above 20 RNA copies held over 98% of effector molecules and under 1% in naive cells.

Germline CDR1 is LGHNA and CDR2 is YSLEER. The CDR3 has 14 residues. This clonotype was seen once. Its antigen is not known. Its ends do not fully match the called genes, so a read error is possible. Bulk libraries came from a prior protocol with listed TCR primers. TCRdb reprocessed the PCR reads with MiXCR, giving one entry per CDR3 protein. Among a few hundred thousand distinct CDR3 sequences listed, 24% were seen once. The specimen sequenced was naive CD8+ T cells from blood, with Jurkat cell RNA spiked in. Subset described: FACS-sorted CD8+CD4-CCR7+CD45RA+ naive T cells. The sequence came from a human donor in good health. Some libraries in this study had Jurkat cell RNA spiked in. V is TRBV4-3 and J is TRBJ2-1, with a weak D call TRBD2 (5 bases). CDR3 nucleotide sequence: TGCGCCAGCAGCCAAGACGAGGGCTACAATGAGCAGTCCTTC. Encoded protein: CASSQDEGYNEQSF.